The 5 T cell receptor beta chains in this list originate from one sample, sequenced in a study of tumor and adjacent non-tumor tissue in lung cancer. Three rounds of nested PCR, following a modified ARM-PCR protocol, produced the TCRbeta library. From the multiplex PCR reads, TCRdb called clonotypes with MiXCR, one entry per CDR3 protein. This sample has approximately 90,000 distinct CDR3 sequences, with approximately 65% found just once. This sample's RNA came from whole unsorted tissue. Sequenced sample: lung tumor tissue. All receptors come from a man aged 55 to 70 with non-small cell lung cancer.

Points on this clonotype: A much more abundant neighbour one base away suggests this may be a read error. This sequence joins TRBV20-1 and TRBJ1-6, with a tentative D call TRBD1 (5 bases). The CDR3 contains 12 residues. Germline CDR1 DFQATT, CDR2 SNEGSKA (reference sequence). Written as DNA, the CDR3 is TGCAATGCTAAGCAGGGCGATTCACCCCTCCACTTT. As protein: CNAKQGDSPLHF.

This clonotype was found a few times. As the CDR3 is not closed by the conserved phenylalanine or tryptophan, this likely results from a read error. The V call is TRBV11-3, the J call TRBJ2-7; maybe TRBD1 (5 bases). Per the germline V gene, CDR1 is SGHNT and CDR2 is YENEEA. This CDR3 spans 14 amino acids. The CDR3 loop reads CTSSSLGAPYEQYS. The DNA of the CDR3 is TGTACCAGCAGCTCTCTAGGGGCCCCCTACGAGCAGTACTCC.

The chain couples TRBV6-2 or TRBV6-3 to TRBJ2-1; the match to TRBD2 covers 8 bases. The J segment lost 6 bases and the V segment lost 5 bases, leaving 9 bases of the junction unmatched. CDR3 size: 15 residues. In germline, CDR1 is MNHEY, CDR2 SVGEGT. CDR3 DNA: TGTGCCAGCAGTACCAGTACCGGGAGGGCCAATGAGCAGTTCTTC. Its translation is CASSTSTGRANEQFF.

A word on this clonotype: At one of its ends the junction is not consistent with the germline gene, which may arise from a read error. The rearrangement joins TRBV4-3 to TRBJ2-7; 7 bases agree with TRBD2. This CDR3 is built from 15 residues. Looked up from germline, CDR1 is LGHNA and CDR2 is YSLEER. CDR3 DNA: TGCGCCAGCAGCCTAGGGACTAACGAATCCTACGAGCTGTACTTC. It translates to CASSLGTNESYELYF.

This clonotype has a single count. A much bigger clone sits one base away, suggesting this may be a read error. V and J are TRBV11-3 and TRBJ2-1; TRBD1 matches 8 bases. J lost 0 bases, V lost 5 bases, and 6 bases had no gene match. In germline, CDR1 is SGHNT, CDR2 YENEEA. The CDR3 loop spans 16 amino acids. CDR3 protein: CASSPAGQVSYNEQFF. The DNA of the CDR3 is TGTGCCAGCAGCCCCGCGGGACAGGTCTCCTACAATGAGCAGTTCTTC.